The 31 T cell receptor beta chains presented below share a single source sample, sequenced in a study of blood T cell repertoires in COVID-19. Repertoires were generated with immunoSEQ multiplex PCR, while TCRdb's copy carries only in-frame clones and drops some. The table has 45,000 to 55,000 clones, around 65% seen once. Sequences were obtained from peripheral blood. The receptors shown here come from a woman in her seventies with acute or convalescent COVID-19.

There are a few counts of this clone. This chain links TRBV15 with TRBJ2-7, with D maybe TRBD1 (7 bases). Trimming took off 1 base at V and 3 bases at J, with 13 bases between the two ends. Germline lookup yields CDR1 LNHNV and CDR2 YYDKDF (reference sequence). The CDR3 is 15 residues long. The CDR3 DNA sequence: TGTGCCACCAGCAGAGCGGCAGGGGGGATCTACGAGCAGTACTTC. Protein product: CATSRAAGGIYEQYF.

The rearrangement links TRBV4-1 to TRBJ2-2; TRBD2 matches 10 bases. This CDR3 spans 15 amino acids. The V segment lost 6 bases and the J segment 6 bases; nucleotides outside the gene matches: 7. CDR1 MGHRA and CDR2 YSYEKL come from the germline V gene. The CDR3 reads CASRLLAGPPGELFF. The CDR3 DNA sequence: TGCGCCAGCAGACTACTAGCGGGACCACCCGGGGAGCTGTTTTTT.

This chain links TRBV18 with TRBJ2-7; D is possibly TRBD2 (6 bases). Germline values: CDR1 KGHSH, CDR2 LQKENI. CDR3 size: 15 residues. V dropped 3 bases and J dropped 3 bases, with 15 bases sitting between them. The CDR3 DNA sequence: TGTGCCAGCTCACCCCCATCTAGCGTAGGCTACGAGCAGTACTTC. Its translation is CASSPPSSVGYEQYF.

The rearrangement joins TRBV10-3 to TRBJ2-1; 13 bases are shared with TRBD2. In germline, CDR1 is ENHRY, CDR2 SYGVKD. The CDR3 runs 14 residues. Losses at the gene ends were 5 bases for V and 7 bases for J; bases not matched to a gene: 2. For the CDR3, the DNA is TGTGCCATCAGTTCGACTAGCGGGAGGAATGAGCAGTTCTTC. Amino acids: CAISSTSGRNEQFF.

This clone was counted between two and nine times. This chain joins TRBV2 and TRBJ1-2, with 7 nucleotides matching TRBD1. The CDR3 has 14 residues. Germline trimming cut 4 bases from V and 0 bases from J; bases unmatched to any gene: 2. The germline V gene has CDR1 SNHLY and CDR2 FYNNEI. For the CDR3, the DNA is TGTGCCAGCAGTGCACAGGGGACTAACTATGGCTACACCTTC. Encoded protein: CASSAQGTNYGYTF. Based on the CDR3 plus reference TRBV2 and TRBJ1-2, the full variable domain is EPEVTQTPSHQVTQMGQEVILRCVPISNHLYFYWYRQILGQKVEFLVSFYNNEISEKSEIFDDQFSVERPDGSNFTLKIRSTKLEDSAMYFCASSAQGTNYGYTFGSGTRLTVV.

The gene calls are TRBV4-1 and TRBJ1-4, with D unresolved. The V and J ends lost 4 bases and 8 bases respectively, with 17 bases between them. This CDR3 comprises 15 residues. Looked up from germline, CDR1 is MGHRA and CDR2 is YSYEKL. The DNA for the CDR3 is TGCGCCAGCAGCCGAGATACTCTGCGCGGGGAAAAACTGTTTTTT. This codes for CASSRDTLRGEKLFF.

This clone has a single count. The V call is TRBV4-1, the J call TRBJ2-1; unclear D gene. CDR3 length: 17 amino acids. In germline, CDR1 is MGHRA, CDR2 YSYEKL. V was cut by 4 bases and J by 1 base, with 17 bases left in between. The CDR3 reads CASSPSFLVGSYNEQFF. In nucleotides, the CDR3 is TGCGCCAGCAGCCCATCGTTCCTCGTCGGGTCCTACAATGAGCAGTTCTTC.

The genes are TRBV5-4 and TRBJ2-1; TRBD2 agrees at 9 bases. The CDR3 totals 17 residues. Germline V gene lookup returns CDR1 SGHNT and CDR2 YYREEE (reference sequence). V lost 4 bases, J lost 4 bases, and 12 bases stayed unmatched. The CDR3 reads CASSLKGSGGWYNEQFF. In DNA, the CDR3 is TGTGCCAGCAGCCTAAAGGGGAGCGGGGGGTGGTACAATGAGCAGTTCTTC.

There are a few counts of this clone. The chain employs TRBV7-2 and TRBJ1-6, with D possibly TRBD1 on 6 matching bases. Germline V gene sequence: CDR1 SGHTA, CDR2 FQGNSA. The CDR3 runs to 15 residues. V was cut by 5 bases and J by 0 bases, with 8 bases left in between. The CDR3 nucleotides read TGTGCCAGCAGCCAGGACAGCTCCTATAATTCACCCCTCCACTTT. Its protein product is CASSQDSSYNSPLHF.

The CDR3 DNA follows: TGTGCCAGCAGCCCCGCCCCGACTAGGGCAAATGAGCAGTTCTTC. Protein: CASSPAPTRANEQFF. This chain links TRBV11-1 with TRBJ2-1; perhaps TRBD2 as D (6 bases). This CDR3 has 15 residues. Germline V gives CDR1 SGHAT, CDR2 FQDESV (reference sequence). V was trimmed by 5 bases and J by 7 bases, leaving 18 bases between them.

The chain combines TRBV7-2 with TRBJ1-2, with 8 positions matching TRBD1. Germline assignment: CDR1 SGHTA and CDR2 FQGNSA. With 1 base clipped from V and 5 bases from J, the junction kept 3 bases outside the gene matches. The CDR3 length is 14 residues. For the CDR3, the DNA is TGTGCCAGCAGCTTAGGCCGACAGGGGTATGGCTACACCTTC. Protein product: CASSLGRQGYGYTF.

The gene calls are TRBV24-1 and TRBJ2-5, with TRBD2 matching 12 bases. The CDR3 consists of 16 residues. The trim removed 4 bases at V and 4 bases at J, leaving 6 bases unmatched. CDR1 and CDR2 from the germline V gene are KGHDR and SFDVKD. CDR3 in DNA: TGTGCCACCAGTGAGTCCCTAGCGGGAGGGTTAGAGACCCAGTACTTC. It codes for CATSESLAGGLETQYF.

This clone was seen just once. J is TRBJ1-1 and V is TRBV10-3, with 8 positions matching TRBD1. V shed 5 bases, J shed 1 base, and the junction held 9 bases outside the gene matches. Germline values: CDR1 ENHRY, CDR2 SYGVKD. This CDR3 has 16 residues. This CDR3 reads CAISYQAGQANTEAFF. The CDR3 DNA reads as TGTGCCATCAGTTATCAAGCGGGACAGGCGAACACTGAAGCTTTCTTT.

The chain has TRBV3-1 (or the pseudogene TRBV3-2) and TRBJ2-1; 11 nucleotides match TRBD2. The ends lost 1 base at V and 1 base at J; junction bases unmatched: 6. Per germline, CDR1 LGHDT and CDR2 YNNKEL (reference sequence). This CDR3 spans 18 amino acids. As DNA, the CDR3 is TGTGCCAGCAGCCAAGTCATCACTAGCGGGGGTTCCTACAATGAGCAGTTCTTC. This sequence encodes CASSQVITSGGSYNEQFF.

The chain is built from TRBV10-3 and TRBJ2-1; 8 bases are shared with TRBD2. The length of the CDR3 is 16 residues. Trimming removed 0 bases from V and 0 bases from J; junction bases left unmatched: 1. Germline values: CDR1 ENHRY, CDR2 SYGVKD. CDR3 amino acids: CAISESSGSSYNEQFF. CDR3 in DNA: TGTGCCATCAGTGAGTCAAGCGGGAGCTCCTACAATGAGCAGTTCTTC.

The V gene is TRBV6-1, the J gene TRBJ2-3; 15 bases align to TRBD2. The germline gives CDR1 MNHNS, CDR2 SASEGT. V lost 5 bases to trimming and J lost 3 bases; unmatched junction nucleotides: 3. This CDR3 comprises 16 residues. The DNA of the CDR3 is TGTGCCAGCAGTAAAGGACTAGCGGGAGGGACAGATACGCAGTATTTT. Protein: CASSKGLAGGTDTQYF.

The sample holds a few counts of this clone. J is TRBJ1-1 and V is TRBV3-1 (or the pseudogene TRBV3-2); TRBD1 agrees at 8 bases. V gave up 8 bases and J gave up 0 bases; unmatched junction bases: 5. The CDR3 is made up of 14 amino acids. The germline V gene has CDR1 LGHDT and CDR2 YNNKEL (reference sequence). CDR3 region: CASVQTGVNTEAFF. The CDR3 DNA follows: TGTGCCAGCGTCCAGACAGGGGTGAACACTGAAGCTTTCTTT.

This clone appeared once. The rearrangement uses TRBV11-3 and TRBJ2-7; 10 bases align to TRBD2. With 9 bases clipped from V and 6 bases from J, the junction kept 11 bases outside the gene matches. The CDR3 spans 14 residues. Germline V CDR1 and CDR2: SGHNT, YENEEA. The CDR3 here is CARVFRLAGTEQYF. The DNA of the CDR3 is TGTGCCAGGGTCTTTAGACTAGCGGGTACCGAGCAGTACTTC.

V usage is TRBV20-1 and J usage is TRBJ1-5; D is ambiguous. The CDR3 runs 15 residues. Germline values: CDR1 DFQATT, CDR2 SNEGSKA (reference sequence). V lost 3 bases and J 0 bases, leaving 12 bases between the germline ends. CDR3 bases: TGCAGTGCTAGTAAAGGGAGCGATAGCAATCAGCCCCAGCATTTT. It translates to CSASKGSDSNQPQHF.

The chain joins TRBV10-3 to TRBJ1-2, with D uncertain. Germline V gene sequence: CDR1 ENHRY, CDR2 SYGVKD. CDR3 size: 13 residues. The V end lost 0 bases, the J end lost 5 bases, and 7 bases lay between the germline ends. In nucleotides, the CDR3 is TGTGCCATCAGTGAGTCAGACACGTATGGCTACACCTTC. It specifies CAISESDTYGYTF.

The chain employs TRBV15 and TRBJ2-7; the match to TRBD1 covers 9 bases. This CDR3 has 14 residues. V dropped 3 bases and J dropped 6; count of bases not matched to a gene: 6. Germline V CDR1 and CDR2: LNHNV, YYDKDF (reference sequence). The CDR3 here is CATSRGQGLREQYF. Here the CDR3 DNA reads TGTGCCACCAGCAGGGGACAGGGTCTTCGCGAGCAGTACTTC.

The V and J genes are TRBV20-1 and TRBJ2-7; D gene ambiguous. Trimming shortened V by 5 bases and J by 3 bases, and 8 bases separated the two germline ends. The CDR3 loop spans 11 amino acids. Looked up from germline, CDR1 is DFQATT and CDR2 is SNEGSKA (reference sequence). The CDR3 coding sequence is TGCAGTGCTTCTGACAACTACGAGCAGTACTTC. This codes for CSASDNYEQYF.

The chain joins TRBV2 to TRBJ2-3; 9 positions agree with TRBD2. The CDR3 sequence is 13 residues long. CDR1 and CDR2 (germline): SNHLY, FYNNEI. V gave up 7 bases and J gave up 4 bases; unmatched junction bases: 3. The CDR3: CASKGLAADTQYF. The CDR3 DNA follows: TGTGCCAGCAAGGGACTAGCAGCAGATACGCAGTATTTT.

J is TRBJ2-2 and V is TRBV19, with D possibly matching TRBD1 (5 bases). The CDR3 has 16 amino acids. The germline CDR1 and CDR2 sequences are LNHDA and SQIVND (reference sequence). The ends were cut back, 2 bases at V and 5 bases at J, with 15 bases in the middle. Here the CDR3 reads CASSIFGQGKTGELFF. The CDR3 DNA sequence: TGTGCCAGTAGTATATTTGGCCAGGGCAAAACCGGGGAGCTGTTTTTT.

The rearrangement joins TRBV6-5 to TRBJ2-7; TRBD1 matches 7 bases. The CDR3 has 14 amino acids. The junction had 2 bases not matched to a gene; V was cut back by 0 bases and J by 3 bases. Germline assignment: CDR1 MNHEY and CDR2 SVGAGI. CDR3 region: CASSYSGTDYEQYF. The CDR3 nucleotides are TGTGCCAGCAGTTACTCCGGGACAGACTACGAGCAGTACTTC.

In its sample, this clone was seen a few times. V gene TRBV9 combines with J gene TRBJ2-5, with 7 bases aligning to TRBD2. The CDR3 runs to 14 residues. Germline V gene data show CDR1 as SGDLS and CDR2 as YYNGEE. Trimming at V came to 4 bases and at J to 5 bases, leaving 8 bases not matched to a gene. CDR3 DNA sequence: TGTGCCAGCAGCAGAGAAGCGGGATGGGAGACCCAGTACTTC. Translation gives CASSREAGWETQYF.

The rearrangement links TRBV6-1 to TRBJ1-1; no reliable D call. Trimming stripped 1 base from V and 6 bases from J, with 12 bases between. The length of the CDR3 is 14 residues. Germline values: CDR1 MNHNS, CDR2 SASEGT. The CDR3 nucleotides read TGTGCCAGCAGTGAAGTAGGCCCAGAGGCTGAAGCTTTCTTT. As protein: CASSEVGPEAEAFF.

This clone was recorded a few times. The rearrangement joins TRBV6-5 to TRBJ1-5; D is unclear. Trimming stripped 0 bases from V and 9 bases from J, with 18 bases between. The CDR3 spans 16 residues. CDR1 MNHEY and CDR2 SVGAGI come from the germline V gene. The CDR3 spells CASSYSNRRTLGPQHF. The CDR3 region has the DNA TGTGCCAGCAGTTACTCGAACCGGAGAACCTTAGGGCCCCAGCATTTT.

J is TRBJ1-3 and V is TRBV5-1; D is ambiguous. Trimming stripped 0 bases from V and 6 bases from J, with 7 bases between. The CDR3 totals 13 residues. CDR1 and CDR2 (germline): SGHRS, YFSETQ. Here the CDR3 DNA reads TGCGCCAGCAGCTTGGTGGGCGCAAACACCATATATTTT. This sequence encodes CASSLVGANTIYF. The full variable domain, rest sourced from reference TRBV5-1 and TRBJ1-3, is KAGVTQTPRYLIKTRGQQVTLSCSPISGHRSVSWYQQTPGQGLQFLFEYFSETQRNKGNFPGRFSGRQFSNSRSEMNVSTLELGDSALYLCASSLVGANTIYFGEGSWLTVV.

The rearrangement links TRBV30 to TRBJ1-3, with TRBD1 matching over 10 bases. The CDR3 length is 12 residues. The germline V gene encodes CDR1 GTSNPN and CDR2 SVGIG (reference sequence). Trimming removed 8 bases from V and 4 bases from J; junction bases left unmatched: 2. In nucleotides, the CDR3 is TGTGCCGGGGACAGGGGAGGAAACACCATATATTTT. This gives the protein CAGDRGGNTIYF. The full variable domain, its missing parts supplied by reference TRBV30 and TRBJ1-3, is SQTIHQWPATLVQPVGSPLSLECTVEGTSNPNLYWYRQAAGRGLQLLFYSVGIGQISSEVPQNLSASRPQDRQFILSSKKLLLSDSGFYLCAGDRGGNTIYFGEGSWLTVV.

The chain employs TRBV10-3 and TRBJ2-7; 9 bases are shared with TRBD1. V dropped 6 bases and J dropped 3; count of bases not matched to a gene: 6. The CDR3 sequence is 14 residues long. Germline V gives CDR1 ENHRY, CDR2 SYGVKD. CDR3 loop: CAISTGGLIYEQYF. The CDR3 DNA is TGTGCCATCAGCACAGGGGGCTTGATCTACGAGCAGTACTTC.